The clone carrying this TCR beta chain was detected a few times. What it binds is unknown. These data originate in a study of cytomegalovirus exposure and HLA in healthy donors. Regarding donors, all were healthy bone marrow donors. PCR used 60 Vbeta primers and 13 Jbeta primers. The protocol was immunoSEQ multiplex PCR, while the TCRdb copy is restricted to in-frame clones and leaves out a portion. The table has about 120,000 clones, 70% to 80% seen once; the top ten hold over 1.5%. The CDR3 sequence is 15 residues long. The trim removed 2 bases at V and 9 bases at J, leaving 11 bases unmatched. Germline values: CDR1 SGHNT, CDR2 YYREEE (reference sequence). Findings and caveats of the study: Some segments of the V type, notably TRBV6-2 and TRBV6-3, were excluded as indistinguishable. A later analysis showed TCR association rates differing by HLA locus, peaking at DRB1 and lowest at HLA-C.

This sequence originates from a woman between 18 and 29 years old in good health and CMV-seronegative. The sequencing sample was made of PBMCs. This chain joins TRBV5-4 and TRBJ2-1, with TRBD2 matching 7 bases. CDR3 amino acids: CASSLNGLVGGEQFF. The CDR3 nucleotides read TGTGCCAGCAGCTTAAACGGACTAGTGGGTGGTGAGCAGTTCTTC. The whole variable domain, remainder taken from reference TRBV5-4 and TRBJ2-1, is ETGVTQSPTHLIKTRGQQVTLRCSSQSGHNTVSWYQQALGQGPQFIFQYYREEENGRGNFPPRFSGLQFPNYSSELNVNALELDDSALYLCASSLNGLVGGEQFFGPGTRLTVL.